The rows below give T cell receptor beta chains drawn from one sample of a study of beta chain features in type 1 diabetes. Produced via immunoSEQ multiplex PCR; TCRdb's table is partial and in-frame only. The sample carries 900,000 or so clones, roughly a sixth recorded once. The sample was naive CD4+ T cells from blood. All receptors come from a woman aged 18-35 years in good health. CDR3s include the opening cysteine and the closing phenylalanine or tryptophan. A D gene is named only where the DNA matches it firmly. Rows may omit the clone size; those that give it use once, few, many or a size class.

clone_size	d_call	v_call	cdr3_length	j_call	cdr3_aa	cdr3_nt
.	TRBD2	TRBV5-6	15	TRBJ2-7	CASSVGTSGPYEQYF	TGTGCCAGCAGCGTCGGGACTAGCGGCCCCTACGAGCAGTACTTC
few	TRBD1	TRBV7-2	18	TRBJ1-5	CASSPRGPGTVLSQPQHF	TGTGCCAGCAGCCCCCGGGGTCCCGGGACAGTCCTCAGTCAGCCCCAGCATTTT
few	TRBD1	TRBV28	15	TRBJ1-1	CASSLFGQGRREAFF	TGTGCCAGCAGTTTGTTCGGACAGGGGCGTCGGGAAGCTTTCTTT
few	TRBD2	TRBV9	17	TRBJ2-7	CASSAHSGTSGSNEQYF	TGTGCCAGCAGCGCCCACTCCGGGACTAGCGGGTCGAACGAGCAGTACTTC
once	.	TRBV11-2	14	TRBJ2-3	CASSFGVGTDTQYF	TGTGCCAGCAGCTTCGGGGTGGGCACAGATACGCAGTATTTT
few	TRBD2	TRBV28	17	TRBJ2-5	CASSLSSFRRGGETQYF	TGTGCCAGCAGTTTAAGCTCCTTTAGGAGGGGAGGGGAGACCCAGTACTTC
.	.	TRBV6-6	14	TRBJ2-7	CASSLAEGSYEQYF	TGTGCCAGCAGTCTGGCCGAAGGAAGCTACGAGCAGTACTTC
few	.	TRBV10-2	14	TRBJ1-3	CASSNKTSGNTIYF	TGCGCCAGCAGTAACAAGACCTCTGGAAACACCATATATTTT
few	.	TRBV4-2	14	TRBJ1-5	CASSQGDGNQPQHF	TGTGCCAGCAGCCAAGGCGACGGGAATCAGCCCCAGCATTTT
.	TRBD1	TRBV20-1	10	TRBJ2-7	CSATLGTVHF	TGCAGTGCCACCCTTGGGACAGTGCACTTC
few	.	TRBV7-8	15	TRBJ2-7	CASSRLGGSSYEQYF	TGTGCCAGCAGCCGATTAGGTGGATCCTCCTACGAGCAGTACTTC
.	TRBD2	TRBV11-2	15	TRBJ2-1	CASSFPPSGSGEQFF	TGTGCCAGCAGCTTCCCACCTAGCGGGAGCGGTGAGCAGTTCTTC
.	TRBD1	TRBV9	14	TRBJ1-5	CASSPGQGTRPQHF	TGTGCCAGCAGCCCGGGACAGGGGACGCGGCCCCAGCATTTT
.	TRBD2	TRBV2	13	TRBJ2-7	CASNSGLAQEQYF	TGTGCCAGCAATAGTGGACTAGCGCAAGAGCAGTACTTC
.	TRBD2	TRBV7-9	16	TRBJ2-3	CASSSGTSGITDTQYF	TGTGCCAGCAGCTCTGGGACTAGCGGGATCACAGATACGCAGTATTTT
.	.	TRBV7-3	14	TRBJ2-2	CASSGASHTGELFF	TGTGCCAGCTCAGGGGCCTCGCACACCGGGGAGCTGTTTTTT
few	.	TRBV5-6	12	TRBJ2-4	CASSLPIGIQYF	TGTGCCAGCAGCTTACCCATAGGCATTCAGTACTTC
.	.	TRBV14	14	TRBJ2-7	CASSQDLGGYEQYF	TGTGCCAGCAGCCAAGATTTAGGGGGCTACGAGCAGTACTTC
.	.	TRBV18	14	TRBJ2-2	CASSLRTDYGELFF	TGTGCCAGCTCACTCCGGACAGATTACGGGGAGCTGTTTTTT
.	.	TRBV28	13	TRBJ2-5	CASSTGAGETQYF	TGTGCCAGCAGCACGGGAGCAGGGGAAACCCAGTACTTC
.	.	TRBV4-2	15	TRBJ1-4	CASSQGGWRGEKLFF	TGTGCCAGCAGCCAAGGGGGTTGGAGGGGTGAAAAACTGTTTTTT
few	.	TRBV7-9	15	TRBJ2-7	CASSLVPLSGTPVEF	TGTGCCAGCAGCTTAGTACCCCTTTCCGGGACCCCTGTAGAGTTC
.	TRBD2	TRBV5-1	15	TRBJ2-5	CASSLAGGREETQYF	TGCGCCAGCAGCTTGGCGGGCGGGAGGGAAGAGACCCAGTACTTC
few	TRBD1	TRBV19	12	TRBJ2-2	CASSIRDSPLFF	TGTGCCAGTAGTATCCGGGACAGCCCTTTGTTTTTT
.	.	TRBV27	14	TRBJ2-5	CASSPLDSRGPQYF	TGTGCCAGCAGTCCGCTTGACTCGCGAGGGCCCCAGTACTTC
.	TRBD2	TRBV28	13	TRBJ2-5	CASSWEGKETQYF	TGTGCCAGCAGTTGGGAGGGTAAAGAGACCCAGTACTTC
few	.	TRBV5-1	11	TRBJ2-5	CASSSTETQYF	TGCGCCAGCAGCAGTACGGAGACCCAGTACTTC
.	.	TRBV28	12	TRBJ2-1	CASSSTYNEQFF	TGTGCCAGCAGTTCGACTTACAATGAGCAGTTCTTC
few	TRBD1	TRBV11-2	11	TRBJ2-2	CASSSTGKLFF	TGTGCCAGCAGCTCGACAGGGAAGCTGTTTTTT
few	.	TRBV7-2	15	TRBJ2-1	CASSLGSGSYNEQFF	TGTGCCAGCAGCTTAGGGTCAGGCTCCTACAATGAGCAGTTCTTC